This T cell receptor beta chain was sequenced for a study of shared clonotypes between healthy human individuals. Study background: Each donor's CD8 memory used one plate, CD8 naive two, each CD4 subset three. Study-level findings and limits: Blood was the only sampled material, and tissue repertoires likely differ.

Note on this clone: The target antigen is unknown.

V gave up 5 bases and J gave up 5 bases; unmatched junction bases: 7. From germline, CDR1 is SGHAT and CDR2 FQNNGV. The CDR3 has 14 residues. Genomic DNA (from each subset) was split evenly across several immunoSEQ plates. The table came from immunoSEQ multiplex PCR; TCRdb's copy has only in-frame clones and leaves some out. The sample has approximately 350,000 clones; 96% are singletons. Together with CD45RO+ cells, CCR7-negative CD45RA+ TemRA cells were included in CD8 memory. The chain combines TRBV11-2 with TRBJ2-7, with 9 nucleotides matching TRBD1. The sample was memory CD8+ T cells sorted from blood. Noted subset: CD45RO+ cells pooled with CCR7-negative TemRA cells. The clonotype comes from a man under 40 in good health. The CDR3 DNA sequence: TGTGCCAGCAGCGCCGGGACAGGGTACCACGAGCAGTACTTC. Its translation: CASSAGTGYHEQYF.